These 11 T cell receptor beta chains came from one sample sequenced in a study of T-cell reconstitution after alpha-beta-depleted transplantation in children. Preparation of the TCRbeta library was carried out with unique molecular identifiers. TCRdb analysed the PCR reads with MiXCR anew, one entry per CDR3 protein. Seen here are under 250,000 distinct CDR3 sequences, approximately 7% observed once, and the top ten hold roughly 6%. The sample in question was PBMCs, obtained before TCRalphabeta/CD19-depleted stem cell transplant. The receptor set was obtained from a boy under 10 years old with acute lymphoblastic leukemia, due to receive a stem cell transplant.

This clonotype has a count of ten or more. The CDR3 DNA is TGCAGCGTTGAAGGGTGGGGGGGCATCGACGAGCAGTACTTC. Translated: CSVEGWGGIDEQYF. V usage is TRBV29-1 and J usage is TRBJ2-7; D is possibly TRBD2 (7 bases). The length of the CDR3 is 14 residues. V was pared by 1 base and J by 5 bases, with 15 bases between. Germline V CDR1 and CDR2: SQVTM, ANQGSEA.

The chain carries TRBV6-2 or TRBV6-3 and TRBJ2-1, with D unresolved. The CDR3 runs to 13 residues. Per the germline V gene, CDR1 is MNHEY and CDR2 is SVGEGT. V dropped 3 bases and J dropped 3 bases, with 6 bases sitting between them. CDR3 amino acids: CASSYGVYNEQFF. DNA for the CDR3: TGTGCCAGCAGTTATGGGGTCTACAATGAGCAGTTCTTC.

This clonotype was counted only a few times. This CDR3 is CASSPLEGRGYGYTF. CDR3 coding DNA: TGTGCCAGCTCACCTCTCGAGGGGCGCGGCTATGGCTACACCTTC. The rearrangement joins TRBV18 to TRBJ1-2, with D possibly TRBD1 on 5 matching bases. V was cut by 3 bases and J by 4 bases, with 15 bases left in between. The CDR3 runs to 15 residues. The germline V gene encodes CDR1 KGHSH and CDR2 LQKENI. The entire variable domain, with the rest obtained from reference TRBV18 and TRBJ1-2, is as follows: NAGVMQNPRHLVRRRGQEARLRCSPMKGHSHVYWYRQLPEEGLKFMVYLQKENIIDESGMPKERFSAEFPKEGPSILRIQQVVRGDSAAYFCASSPLEGRGYGYTFGSGTRLTVV.

The rearrangement joins TRBV6-1 to TRBJ2-3; 15 bases fit TRBD2. There are 19 residues in the CDR3. CDR1 and CDR2 (germline): MNHNS, SASEGT. The junction had 11 bases not matched to a gene; V was cut back by 7 bases and J by 0 bases. CDR3 region: CASTPSGTSGGPSTDTQYF. The DNA of the CDR3 is TGTGCCAGCACACCTTCCGGGACTAGCGGGGGGCCAAGCACAGATACGCAGTATTTT.

This clonotype was detected many times. The V and J genes are TRBV4-2 and TRBJ1-6; TRBD1 might be the D (5 bases). The length of the CDR3 is 15 residues. V lost 0 bases, J lost 8 bases, and 11 bases lay in between. Germline CDR1 and CDR2: LGHNA and YNFKEQ. The CDR3 loop is CASSQDGQGDSPLHF. CDR3 nucleotides: TGTGCCAGCAGCCAAGATGGACAAGGGGATTCACCCCTCCACTTT.

This clonotype was counted at least ten times. The chain links TRBV5-1 to TRBJ2-5, with a weak D call TRBD2 (6 bases). Per the germline V gene, CDR1 is SGHRS and CDR2 is YFSETQ. The germline V and J ends were trimmed by 2 bases and 5 bases, with 10 bases remaining between them. CDR3 length: 13 residues. The CDR3 reads CASSFWGRETQYF. CDR3 DNA sequence: TGCGCCAGCAGCTTTTGGGGGAGGGAGACCCAGTACTTC.

The chain joins TRBV7-9 to TRBJ2-2, with 8 bases matching TRBD1. This CDR3 is 14 amino acids long. The J segment lost 6 bases and the V segment lost 5 bases, leaving 5 bases of the junction unmatched. Germline V gives CDR1 SEHNR, CDR2 FQNEAQ (reference sequence). CDR3 protein: CASSQGTGAGELFF. In DNA, the CDR3 is TGTGCCAGCAGCCAGGGGACAGGCGCCGGGGAGCTGTTTTTT.

The rearrangement links TRBV6-2 or TRBV6-3 to TRBJ2-7; 7 bases agree with TRBD1. J was trimmed by 2 bases and V by 7 bases; bases with no gene match: 11. Per germline, CDR1 MNHEY and CDR2 SVGEGT. This CDR3 has 15 residues. CDR3 in amino acids: CASNNRGTVTYEQYF. CDR3 DNA: TGTGCCAGCAACAATAGAGGGACAGTGACCTACGAGCAGTACTTC.

V and J are TRBV5-4 and TRBJ2-6, with 9 bases fitting TRBD2. Per germline, CDR1 SGHNT and CDR2 YYREEE (reference sequence). The CDR3 runs 18 residues. J lost 3 bases, V lost 0 bases, and 7 bases had no gene match. CDR3: CASSLDSGSVRGANVLTF. The CDR3 bases are TGTGCCAGCAGCTTGGATAGCGGGAGTGTTCGTGGGGCCAACGTCCTGACTTTC.

There are many counts of this clonotype. V gene TRBV7-9 combines with J gene TRBJ2-1, with D perhaps matching TRBD2 (6 bases). This CDR3 spans 16 amino acids. V was cut by 1 base and J by 9 bases, with 19 bases left in between. CDR1 and CDR2 from the germline V gene are SEHNR and FQNEAQ (reference sequence). The CDR3 protein is CASSLGGMARGAEQFF. The DNA for the CDR3 is TGTGCCAGCAGCTTAGGAGGGATGGCGCGCGGGGCTGAGCAGTTCTTC. Variable domain in full (rest from reference TRBV7-9 and TRBJ2-1): DTGVSQNPRHKITKRGQNVTFRCDPISEHNRLYWYRQTLGQGPEFLTYFQNEAQLEKSRLLSDRFSAERPKGSFSTLEIQRTEQGDSAMYLCASSLGGMARGAEQFFGPGTRLTVL.

This clonotype was observed at least ten times. J is TRBJ2-3 and V is TRBV29-1; 10 bases fit TRBD2. The CDR3 loop spans 17 amino acids. Germline CDR1 is SQVTM and CDR2 is ANQGSEA. After removal of 3 bases from V and 3 bases from J, the junction contained 12 bases not matched to a gene. Here the CDR3 reads CSVESGAIAGGTDTQYF. The CDR3 region has the DNA TGCAGCGTTGAGTCTGGCGCAATAGCGGGAGGAACAGATACGCAGTATTTT.